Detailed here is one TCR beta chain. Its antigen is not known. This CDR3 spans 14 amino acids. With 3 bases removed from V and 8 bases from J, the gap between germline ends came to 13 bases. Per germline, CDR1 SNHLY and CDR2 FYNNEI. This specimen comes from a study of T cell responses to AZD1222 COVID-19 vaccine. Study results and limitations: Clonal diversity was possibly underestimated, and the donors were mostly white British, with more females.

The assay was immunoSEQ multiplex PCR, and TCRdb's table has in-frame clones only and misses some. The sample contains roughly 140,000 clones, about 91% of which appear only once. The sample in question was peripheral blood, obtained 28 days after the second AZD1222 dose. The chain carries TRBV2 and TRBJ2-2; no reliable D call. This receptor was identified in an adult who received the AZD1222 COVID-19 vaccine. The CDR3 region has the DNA TGTGCCAGCAGTGATGAACGAGCCGTGGGGGAGCTGTTTTTT. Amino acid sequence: CASSDERAVGELFF.